Shown below are 32 T cell receptor beta chains from a single sample sequenced in a study of shared clonotypes between healthy human individuals. Generated by immunoSEQ multiplex PCR, the TCRdb table keeps only in-frame clones and is missing some. The sample comprises some 2,000,000 clones, roughly 96% of which are singletons, and about 0.13% rests with the top ten. The sample comprised naive CD4+ T cells sorted from blood. Regarding subset: CD45RA+ positively selected. Receptors were obtained from a man aged 18 to 29 in good health.

The chain recombines TRBV19 with TRBJ2-1; maybe TRBD2 (5 bases). CDR1 is LNHDA and CDR2 is SQIVND in the germline V gene (reference sequence). Trimming removed 3 bases at V and 7 bases at J, with 16 bases between. The CDR3 runs 15 residues. The CDR3 here is CASSIVAKSGNEQFF. CDR3 nucleotide sequence: TGTGCCAGTAGTATTGTCGCAAAGTCGGGGAATGAGCAGTTCTTC.

The chain is built from TRBV21-1 and TRBJ1-6; TRBD1, the D gene given by the table, was not confirmed from the DNA. TRBV21-1 is listed as a pseudogene. The length of the CDR3 is 17 residues. The CDR3 reads CASSKLVRGIYHSPLHF. Here the CDR3 DNA reads TGTGCCAGCAGCAAGTTGGTCAGGGGAATTTACCATTCACCCCTCCACTTT.

The gene calls are TRBV27 and TRBJ2-5; TRBD2 matches 8 bases. The CDR3 contains 16 residues. The trim removed 5 bases at V and 5 bases at J, leaving 13 bases unmatched. Germline CDR1 and CDR2: MNHEY and SMNVEV (reference sequence). CDR3 sequence reads: CASSPFGERGRETQYF. CDR3 nucleotides: TGTGCCAGCAGTCCTTTTGGTGAGCGCGGGAGGGAGACCCAGTACTTC.

The chain employs TRBV30 and TRBJ2-1, with 7 bases identical to TRBD2. With 4 bases clipped from V and 2 bases from J, the junction kept 5 bases outside the gene matches. The CDR3 has 14 residues. Germline V lookup: CDR1 GTSNPN, CDR2 SVGIG (reference sequence). The CDR3 here is CAWTPGLPYNEQFF. The CDR3 bases are TGTGCCTGGACTCCGGGACTACCCTACAATGAGCAGTTCTTC.

Details on this clone: At the DNA level, this CDR3 is encoded by other sequences in the same sample as well. The gene calls are TRBV30 and TRBJ1-3; 8 bases fit TRBD1. Germline CDR1 is GTSNPN and CDR2 is SVGIG (reference sequence). This CDR3 is 14 amino acids long. The trim removed 2 bases at V and 4 bases at J, leaving 4 bases unmatched. The CDR3 loop is CAWSRTGSGNTIYF. CDR3 DNA sequence: TGTGCCTGGAGTCGGACAGGGTCCGGAAACACCATATATTTT.

The genes are TRBV6-1 and TRBJ1-5; D unclear. CDR3 size: 12 residues. V was trimmed by 8 bases and J by 2 bases, leaving 7 bases between them. The germline V gene encodes CDR1 MNHNS and CDR2 SASEGT. CDR3 in DNA: TGTGCCAGCGCGGTTGGCAATCAGCCCCAGCATTTT. Its translation is CASAVGNQPQHF.

Note on this clone: Other DNA sequences of this sample code for an identical CDR3. The rearrangement links TRBV7-9 to TRBJ1-1; weak D call: TRBD1 (6 bases). Germline assignment: CDR1 SEHNR and CDR2 FQNEAQ (reference sequence). This CDR3 is 13 amino acids long. Trimming stripped 4 bases from V and 4 bases from J, with 10 bases between. The CDR3 nucleotides are TGTGCCAGCAGCTCACAGGGTGCCACTGAAGCTTTCTTT. Translation gives CASSSQGATEAFF. Full variable domain (rest looked up from reference TRBV7-9 and TRBJ1-1): DTGVSQNPRHKITKRGQNVTFRCDPISEHNRLYWYRQTLGQGPEFLTYFQNEAQLEKSRLLSDRFSAERPKGSFSTLEIQRTEQGDSAMYLCASSSQGATEAFFGQGTRLTVV.

The chain carries TRBV5-1 and TRBJ2-7; D assignment may be TRBD1 or TRBD2 (5 bases each). The germline V gene has CDR1 SGHRS and CDR2 YFSETQ. The CDR3 totals 14 residues. The germline V and J ends were trimmed by 4 bases and 6 bases, with 17 bases remaining between them. CDR3 DNA sequence: TGCGCCAGCAGCCTGACGGGGACGGTGACCGAGCAGTACTTC. This gives the protein CASSLTGTVTEQYF.

The chain couples TRBV5-4 to TRBJ2-7; the match to TRBD1 covers 9 bases. From germline, CDR1 is SGHNT and CDR2 YYREEE (reference sequence). The junction had 10 bases not matched to a gene; V was cut back by 4 bases and J by 5 bases. The CDR3 covers 15 residues. CDR3 DNA sequence: TGTGCCAGCAGCCTACCCGGGACAGGGATCCACGAGCAGTACTTC. This sequence encodes CASSLPGTGIHEQYF.

The V and J genes are TRBV4-3 and TRBJ2-3, with a tentative D call TRBD2 (5 bases). V was shortened by 3 bases and J by 0 bases, with 10 bases between the two germline ends. Looked up from germline, CDR1 is LGHNA and CDR2 is YSLEER. The CDR3 has 15 amino acids. The CDR3: CASSHPWTSTDTQYF. The CDR3 region has the DNA TGCGCCAGCAGCCACCCCTGGACTAGCACAGATACGCAGTATTTT.

The chain employs TRBV5-4 and TRBJ2-3; 12 bases line up with TRBD2. Unmatched junction bases numbered 9, after V lost 5 bases and J lost 2 bases. This CDR3 spans 17 amino acids. Germline V CDR1 and CDR2: SGHNT, YYREEE (reference sequence). The CDR3 DNA is TGTGCCAGCAGTTCACCGGGGACTAGCGGGCCCACAGATACGCAGTATTTT. It specifies CASSSPGTSGPTDTQYF.

The rearrangement uses TRBV6-5 and TRBJ2-4, with D possibly TRBD1 on 5 matching bases. Between the trimmed V and J ends, which lost 2 bases and 15 bases, there was a span of 11 bases. Germline loops: CDR1 MNHEY, CDR2 SVGAGI. This CDR3 spans 11 amino acids. The CDR3, as DNA: TGTGCCAGCAGTTACAATGGGGCGAGGTACTTC. Its translation is CASSYNGARYF.

This chain joins TRBV5-1 and TRBJ1-2, with 7 bases aligning to TRBD1. J gave up 4 bases and V 0 bases, and 3 bases lay outside the gene matches. The V gene's germline CDR1 is SGHRS and CDR2 YFSETQ. The CDR3 is 14 amino acids. This chain's CDR3 is CASSLEQGTYGYTF. The CDR3 DNA reads as TGCGCCAGCAGCTTGGAACAGGGGACCTATGGCTACACCTTC. The full variable domain, its missing parts supplied by reference TRBV5-1 and TRBJ1-2, is KAGVTQTPRYLIKTRGQQVTLSCSPISGHRSVSWYQQTPGQGLQFLFEYFSETQRNKGNFPGRFSGRQFSNSRSEMNVSTLELGDSALYLCASSLEQGTYGYTFGSGTRLTVV.

This clone came up once. J is TRBJ1-6 and V is TRBV19, with a tentative D call TRBD1 (5 bases). The CDR3 consists of 17 residues. CDR1 LNHDA and CDR2 SQIVND come from the germline V gene (reference sequence). Trimming shortened V by 5 bases and J by 5 bases, and 19 bases separated the two germline ends. CDR3 in DNA: TGTGCCAGTAGTTTTGCACCAGGGAAGATCAATAATTCACCCCTCCACTTT. Translation: CASSFAPGKINNSPLHF.

The V call is TRBV2, the J call TRBJ2-5; D possibly corresponds to TRBD2 (5 bases). Germline V gene sequence: CDR1 SNHLY, CDR2 FYNNEI. The V gene lost 0 bases and the J gene lost 4 bases, with 12 bases spanning the gap. The CDR3 sequence is 15 residues long. CDR3 region: CASSEARTPRETQYF. The DNA for the CDR3 is TGTGCCAGCAGTGAAGCGCGGACTCCTCGAGAGACCCAGTACTTC.

This chain joins TRBV18 and TRBJ1-2; unclear D gene. Germline V gene sequence: CDR1 KGHSH, CDR2 LQKENI. Trimming left V 6 bases short and J 2 bases short, with 7 bases between. The CDR3 is 12 residues long. The CDR3 sequence is CASSSENYGYTF. The CDR3 DNA is TGTGCCAGCTCCTCAGAGAACTATGGCTACACCTTC.

The chain joins TRBV5-1 to TRBJ1-1; weak D call: TRBD1 (5 bases). The germline V gene has CDR1 SGHRS and CDR2 YFSETQ. The CDR3 covers 13 residues. V lost 0 bases, J lost 6 bases, and 9 bases lay in between. In nucleotides, the CDR3 is TGCGCCAGCAGCTTGGGGGGGTCCCCTGAAGCTTTCTTT. The encoded protein is CASSLGGSPEAFF.

About this clone: Other DNA sequences in the same sample also yield this CDR3. V and J are TRBV6-5 and TRBJ2-7, with D perhaps matching TRBD1 or TRBD2 (6 bases each). The germline V and J ends were trimmed by 5 bases and 3 bases, with 14 bases remaining between them. Looked up from germline, CDR1 is MNHEY and CDR2 is SVGAGI. The CDR3 is 14 residues long. Written as DNA, the CDR3 is TGTGCCAGCAGTCGGGGGCAGGGAGGCTACGAGCAGTACTTC. Translating it yields CASSRGQGGYEQYF.

V gene TRBV20-1 combines with J gene TRBJ2-1; possibly TRBD2 for D (5 bases). The CDR3 runs to 10 residues. Trimming took off 5 bases at V and 16 bases at J, with 15 bases between the two ends. Per the germline V gene, CDR1 is DFQATT and CDR2 is SNEGSKA (reference sequence). CDR3 amino acids: CSAPLGGPFF. The CDR3 nucleotides are TGCAGTGCTCCCCTAGGAGGCCCATTCTTC.

The V and J genes are TRBV30 and TRBJ2-5, with a possible D match to TRBD2 (5 bases). Trimming pared 2 bases from V and 3 bases from J, leaving 7 bases between. The CDR3 is 12 residues long. Germline V CDR1 and CDR2: GTSNPN, SVGIG (reference sequence). CDR3 region: CAWSTGKETQYF. For the CDR3, the DNA is TGTGCCTGGAGTACGGGGAAAGAGACCCAGTACTTC.

The genes are TRBV30 and TRBJ2-7, with D uncertain. The germline V gene encodes CDR1 GTSNPN and CDR2 SVGIG (reference sequence). Trimming removed 2 bases at V and 1 base at J, with 9 bases between. The CDR3 is 13 residues long. The CDR3 is CAWSLSDSYEQYF. The DNA for the CDR3 is TGTGCCTGGAGTTTGTCCGATTCCTACGAGCAGTACTTC.

This chain uses TRBV6-5 with TRBJ1-2, with D possibly matching TRBD1 (6 bases). The V end was cut by 0 bases, the J end by 2 bases, with 13 bases between. This CDR3 has 16 residues. Germline CDR1 is MNHEY and CDR2 is SVGAGI. CDR3 nucleotides: TGTGCCAGCAGTTACTCCGCTATCAGGGGCAACTATGGCTACACCTTC. Its protein product is CASSYSAIRGNYGYTF.

The rearrangement links TRBV5-1 to TRBJ1-2, with TRBD1 matching over 8 bases. Trimming removed 0 bases from V and 4 bases from J; junction bases left unmatched: 2. This CDR3 is built from 14 residues. Germline V lookup: CDR1 SGHRS, CDR2 YFSETQ. The CDR3 DNA follows: TGCGCCAGCAGCTTGGGGGGACAGGCCTATGGCTACACCTTC. Translating it yields CASSLGGQAYGYTF.

The chain employs TRBV5-1 and TRBJ1-3; D gene ambiguous. The CDR3 sequence is 15 residues long. Germline CDR1 reads SGHRS; CDR2 reads YFSETQ. V was pared by 1 base and J by 0 bases, with 8 bases between. In DNA form, the CDR3 reads TGCGCCAGCAGCTTGAGGTATAGCTCTGGAAACACCATATATTTT. Amino acid sequence: CASSLRYSSGNTIYF.

A word on this clone: Other DNA sequences in the same sample also yield this CDR3. The genes are TRBV7-2 and TRBJ1-5; possible D gene TRBD1, 5 bases. This CDR3 is 15 amino acids long. Per the germline V gene, CDR1 is SGHTA and CDR2 is FQGNSA. Trimming took 1 base from V and 4 from J, leaving 11 bases between them. CDR3 nucleotide sequence: TGTGCCAGCAGCTTAGAGGGAAGGGGTAATCAGCCCCAGCATTTT. It encodes CASSLEGRGNQPQHF.

This clone came up once. This chain connects TRBV13 to TRBJ2-7; D is uncertain. V gave up 5 bases and J gave up 8 bases, with 19 bases separating them. Per the germline V gene, CDR1 is PRHDT and CDR2 is FYEKMQ (reference sequence). CDR3 size: 14 residues. CDR3 in amino acids: CASSTTGPSVQQYF. The CDR3 coding sequence is TGTGCCAGCAGCACAACCGGGCCAAGCGTGCAGCAGTACTTC. Complete variable domain (other parts from reference TRBV13 and TRBJ2-7): AAGVIQSPRHLIKEKRETATLKCYPIPRHDTVYWYQQGPGQDPQFLISFYEKMQSDKGSIPDRFSAQQFSDYHSELNMSSLELGDSALYFCASSTTGPSVQQYFGPGTRLTVT.

This chain connects TRBV19 to TRBJ1-6; 7 positions match TRBD1. Germline values: CDR1 LNHDA, CDR2 SQIVND (reference sequence). With V trimmed by 7 bases and J by 6 bases, 9 bases remained unmatched. This CDR3 contains 15 residues. Here the CDR3 reads CASTEQGQLNSPLHF. For the CDR3, the DNA is TGTGCCAGTACAGAACAGGGACAGCTTAATTCACCCCTCCACTTT. The full variable domain, completed using reference TRBV19 and TRBJ1-6, is DGGITQSPKYLFRKEGQNVTLSCEQNLNHDAMYWYRQDPGQGLRLIYYSQIVNDFQKGDIAEGYSVSREKKESFPLTVTSAQKNPTAFYLCASTEQGQLNSPLHFGNGTRLTVT.

The chain carries TRBV10-3 and TRBJ2-5; D is unclear. V lost 3 bases and J lost 0, with 8 bases in between. The CDR3 is made up of 14 amino acids. Germline CDR1 ENHRY, CDR2 SYGVKD. CDR3 DNA: TGTGCCATCAGTGACCGGGCGAACCAAGAGACCCAGTACTTC. Translated, it gives CAISDRANQETQYF.

This clone was picked up a small number of times. The chain carries TRBV7-9 and TRBJ1-3; D uncertain. The length of the CDR3 is 12 residues. Trimming pared 2 bases from V and 7 bases from J, leaving 6 bases between. In germline, CDR1 is SEHNR, CDR2 FQNEAQ (reference sequence). CDR3 region: CASSLNWNTIYF. CDR3 DNA: TGTGCCAGCAGCTTAAACTGGAACACCATATATTTT.

This CDR3 reads CASRQGSSTGELFF. CDR3 DNA: TGTGCCAGCAGACAGGGATCGAGCACCGGGGAGCTGTTTTTT. V gene TRBV2 combines with J gene TRBJ2-2; D may be TRBD1 (6 bases). Germline CDR1 is SNHLY and CDR2 is FYNNEI. Deletions cut 6 bases from V and 4 bases from J, with 12 bases between. There are 14 residues in the CDR3.

About this clone itself: The sample contains more than one DNA sequence encoding this CDR3. The rearrangement joins TRBV7-2 to TRBJ2-7; D is unresolved. In germline, CDR1 is SGHTA, CDR2 FQGNSA. Trimming removed 0 bases from V and 5 bases from J, with 5 bases in between. This CDR3 has 12 amino acids. The CDR3 is CASSLAVHEQYF. CDR3 bases: TGTGCCAGCAGCTTAGCAGTTCACGAGCAGTACTTC. The variable domain in full, completed from reference TRBV7-2 and TRBJ2-7, reads GAGVSQSPSNKVTEKGKDVELRCDPISGHTALYWYRQSLGQGLEFLIYFQGNSAPDKSGLPSDRFSAERTGGSVSTLTIQRTQQEDSAVYLCASSLAVHEQYFGPGTRLTVT.

The chain recombines TRBV11-3 with TRBJ2-7; TRBD2 aligns across 7 bases. The CDR3 sequence is 19 residues long. V shed 0 bases and J 4 bases; nucleotides not matched to a gene: 18. Germline V CDR1 and CDR2: SGHNT, YENEEA. The DNA of the CDR3 is TGTGCCAGCAGCTTAGATCGGGCTAGCGGTGTGGTCGGGGTTTACGAGCAGTACTTC. Amino acids: CASSLDRASGVVGVYEQYF.